This T cell receptor beta chain emerged from a study of beta chain features in type 1 diabetes. Whole-study findings and limits: PCR might favor shorter templates, but any such skew would affect patients and controls equally. Naive, central memory and Treg TCRB repertoires seemed to resemble each other more closely in patients than they did in healthy donors. Fewer insertions but more deletions were seen at VDJ junctions in type 1 diabetes patients. Type 1 diabetes patients showed a moderate but significant shortening of TCRB CDR3s in all four CD4+ subsets.

This clone was counted many times. What it binds is unknown. Expressed TCRB transcripts were sequenced because the isolated RNA had all been reverse transcribed beforehand. Sequencing used immunoSEQ multiplex PCR; TCRdb keeps in-frame clones, though not all of them. The sample has 160,000 or so clones, 11% seen once; the top ten hold about 2.1%. The V and J ends lost 4 bases and 2 bases respectively, with 14 bases between them. This CDR3 region has 15 residues. CDR1 is SGHDT and CDR2 is YYEEEE in the germline V gene. The specimen was central memory CD4+ T cells from blood. The chain employs TRBV5-6 and TRBJ2-3; perhaps TRBD2 as D (6 bases). This receptor was taken from a man aged 18 to 30 in good health. The CDR3 loop is CASSRRGKLTDTQYF. Written as DNA, the CDR3 is TGTGCCAGCAGCCGTCGGGGGAAACTCACAGATACGCAGTATTTT.